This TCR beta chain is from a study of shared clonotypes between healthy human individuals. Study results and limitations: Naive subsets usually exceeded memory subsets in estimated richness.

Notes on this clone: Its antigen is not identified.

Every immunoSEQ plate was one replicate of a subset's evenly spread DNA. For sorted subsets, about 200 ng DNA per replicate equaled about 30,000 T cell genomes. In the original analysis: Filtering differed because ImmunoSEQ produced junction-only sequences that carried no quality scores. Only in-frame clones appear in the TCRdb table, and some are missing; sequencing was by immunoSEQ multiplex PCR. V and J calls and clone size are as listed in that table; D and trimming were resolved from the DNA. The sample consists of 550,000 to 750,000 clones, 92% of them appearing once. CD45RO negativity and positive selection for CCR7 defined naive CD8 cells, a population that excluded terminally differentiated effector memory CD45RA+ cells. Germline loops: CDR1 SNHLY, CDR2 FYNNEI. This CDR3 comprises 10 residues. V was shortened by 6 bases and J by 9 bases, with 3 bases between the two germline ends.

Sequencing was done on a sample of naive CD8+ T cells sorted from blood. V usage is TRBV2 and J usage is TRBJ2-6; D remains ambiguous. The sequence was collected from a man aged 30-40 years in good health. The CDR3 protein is CASRINVLTF. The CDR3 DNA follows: TGTGCCAGCAGAATCAACGTCCTGACTTTC.